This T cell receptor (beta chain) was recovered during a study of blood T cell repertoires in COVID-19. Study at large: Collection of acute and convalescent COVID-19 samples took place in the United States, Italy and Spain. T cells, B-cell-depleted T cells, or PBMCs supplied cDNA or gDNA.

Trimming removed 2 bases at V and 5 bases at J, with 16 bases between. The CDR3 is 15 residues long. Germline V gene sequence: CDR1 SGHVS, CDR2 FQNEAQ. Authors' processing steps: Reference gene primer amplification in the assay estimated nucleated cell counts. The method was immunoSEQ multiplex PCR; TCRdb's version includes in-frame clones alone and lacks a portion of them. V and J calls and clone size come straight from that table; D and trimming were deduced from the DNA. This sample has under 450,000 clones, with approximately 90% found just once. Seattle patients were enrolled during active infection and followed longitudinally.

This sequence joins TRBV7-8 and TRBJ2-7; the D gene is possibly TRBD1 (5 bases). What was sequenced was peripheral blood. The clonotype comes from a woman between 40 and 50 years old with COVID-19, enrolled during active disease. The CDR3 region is CASSLQGSRRNEQYF. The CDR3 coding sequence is TGTGCCAGCAGCTTACAGGGTTCAAGGCGGAACGAGCAGTACTTC.